This T cell receptor beta chain was sequenced for a study of T cell responses to AZD1222 COVID-19 vaccine. CDR3 length: 15 amino acids. The J segment lost 11 bases and the V segment lost 4 bases, leaving 13 bases of the junction unmatched. Germline CDR1 and CDR2: MNHEY and SVGAGI. About this clone itself: The antigen remains undetermined.

Overall study results and limits: Repertoires were obtained solely post-peak T cell response. Seropositive status at baseline applied to only five or six AZD1222 recipients. Most donors were white British, females outnumbered males, and clonal diversity was possibly underestimated.

TCRdb's copy holds only in-frame clones and misses some; the assay was immunoSEQ multiplex PCR. The data contain about 180,000 clones, about 93% of them singletons. Specimen: peripheral blood, collected 28 days after the second AZD1222 dose. The chain is built from TRBV6-5 and TRBJ1-4; 7 nucleotides match TRBD1. The receptor comes from an adult who received the AZD1222 COVID-19 vaccine. CDR3 amino acids: CASSSNRDPRGKLFF. The CDR3 region has the DNA TGTGCCAGCAGTTCAAACAGGGACCCCAGGGGGAAACTGTTTTTT.